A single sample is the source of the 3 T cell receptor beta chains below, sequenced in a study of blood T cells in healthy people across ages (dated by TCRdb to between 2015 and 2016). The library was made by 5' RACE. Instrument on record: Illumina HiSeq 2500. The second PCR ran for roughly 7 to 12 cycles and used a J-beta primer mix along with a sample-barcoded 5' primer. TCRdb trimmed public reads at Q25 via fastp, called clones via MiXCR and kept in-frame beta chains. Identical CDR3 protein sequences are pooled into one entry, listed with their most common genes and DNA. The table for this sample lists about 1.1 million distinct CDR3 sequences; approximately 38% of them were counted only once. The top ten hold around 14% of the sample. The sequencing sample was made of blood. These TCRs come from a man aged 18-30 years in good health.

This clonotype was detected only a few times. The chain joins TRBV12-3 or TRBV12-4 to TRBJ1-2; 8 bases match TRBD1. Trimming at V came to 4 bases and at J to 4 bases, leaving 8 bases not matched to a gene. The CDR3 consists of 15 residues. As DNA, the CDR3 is TGTGCCAGCAGTTACCAGGGGGCCAGCTCCTATGGCTACACCTTC. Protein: CASSYQGASSYGYTF.

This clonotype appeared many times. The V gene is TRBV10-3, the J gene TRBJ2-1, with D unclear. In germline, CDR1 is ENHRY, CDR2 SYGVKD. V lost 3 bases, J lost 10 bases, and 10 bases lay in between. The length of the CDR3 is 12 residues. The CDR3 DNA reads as TGTGCCATCAGTGATCAGAGGCCCGAGCAGTTCTTC. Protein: CAISDQRPEQFF.

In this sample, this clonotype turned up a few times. The CDR3 nucleotides are TGCGCCAGCAGCCAAGTTACCAGGGGCAATCAGCCCCAGCATTTT. Residues: CASSQVTRGNQPQHF. The chain joins TRBV4-1 to TRBJ1-5, with TRBD1 as a possible D gene (5 bases). The germline CDR1 and CDR2 sequences are MGHRA and YSYEKL. The ends were cut back, 1 base at V and 2 bases at J, with 9 bases in the middle. The CDR3 has 15 residues.